This is a list of T cell receptor beta chains from one sample in a study of CD8 T cells in Susac syndrome. TCRdb itself ran the immunoSEQ multiplex PCR reads through MiXCR, one entry per CDR3 protein. The sample holds about 100,000 distinct CDR3 sequences; 95% are singletons and the top ten take 0.3%. Sequencing was carried out using CD8+ T cells from PBMCs. The receptors originated from a human donor with Susac syndrome. CDR3s include the opening cysteine and the closing phenylalanine or tryptophan. Each record gives: D gene, J gene, clone size, V gene, CDR3 protein, CDR3 DNA. A D gene is named only where the DNA matches it firmly. Expanded clones get a size class; other rows say once, few or many, or leave the size out.

D gene: TRBD2; J gene: TRBJ2-5; clone size: NA; V gene: TRBV20-1; CDR3 protein: CSAPQGAGYETQYF; CDR3 DNA: TGCAGTGCTCCGCAGGGAGCGGGGTATGAGACCCAGTACTTC
D gene: NA; J gene: TRBJ1-1; clone size: NA; V gene: TRBV9; CDR3 protein: CASVAGVESTEAFF; CDR3 DNA: TGTGCCAGCGTTGCGGGGGTGGAGAGCACTGAAGCTTTCTTT
D gene: NA; J gene: TRBJ2-7; clone size: NA; V gene: TRBV23-1; CDR3 protein: CASSQSGPDEQYF; CDR3 DNA: TGCGCCAGCAGTCAGAGCGGCCCGGACGAGCAGTACTTC
D gene: TRBD1; J gene: TRBJ1-2; clone size: NA; V gene: TRBV5-1; CDR3 protein: CASSSGQGVGYTF; CDR3 DNA: TGCGCCAGCAGCTCTGGACAGGGGGTCGGCTACACCTTC
D gene: TRBD2; J gene: TRBJ2-7; clone size: NA; V gene: TRBV10-3; CDR3 protein: CAISESTSRTSGSLYEQYF; CDR3 DNA: TGTGCCATCAGTGAGTCGACGTCGCGGACTAGCGGGAGTCTCTACGAGCAGTACTTC
D gene: NA; J gene: TRBJ2-4; clone size: NA; V gene: TRBV2; CDR3 protein: CASSGLGDIQYF; CDR3 DNA: TGTGCCAGCAGTGGGCTAGGGGACATTCAGTACTTC
D gene: NA; J gene: TRBJ2-7; clone size: NA; V gene: TRBV29-1; CDR3 protein: CSVWDMGPAYEQYF; CDR3 DNA: TGCAGCGTATGGGACATGGGGCCTGCCTACGAGCAGTACTTC
D gene: TRBD1; J gene: TRBJ2-1; clone size: NA; V gene: TRBV18; CDR3 protein: CASSRQGTGAYNEQFF; CDR3 DNA: TGTGCCAGCTCACGCCAGGGGACAGGGGCCTACAATGAGCAGTTCTTC
D gene: TRBD1; J gene: TRBJ1-1; clone size: NA; V gene: TRBV11-2; CDR3 protein: CASSPDRAWGDTEAFF; CDR3 DNA: TGTGCCAGCAGCCCCGACAGGGCCTGGGGGGACACTGAAGCTTTCTTT
D gene: TRBD1; J gene: TRBJ2-7; clone size: NA; V gene: TRBV10-3; CDR3 protein: CAARTGSASYEQYF; CDR3 DNA: TGTGCCGCCCGGACAGGGTCCGCTTCCTACGAGCAGTACTTC
D gene: NA; J gene: TRBJ1-2; clone size: NA; V gene: TRBV6-5; CDR3 protein: CASRVGPRAGYTF; CDR3 DNA: TGTGCCAGCAGGGTGGGGCCCAGGGCCGGCTACACCTTC
D gene: NA; J gene: TRBJ1-1; clone size: NA; V gene: TRBV29-1; CDR3 protein: CSVEGVSVNTEAFF; CDR3 DNA: TGCAGCGTTGAAGGGGTTTCCGTGAACACTGAAGCTTTCTTT
D gene: NA; J gene: TRBJ2-3; clone size: NA; V gene: TRBV6-1; CDR3 protein: CASRPDRTDTQYF; CDR3 DNA: TGTGCCAGCAGACCCGACCGCACAGATACGCAGTATTTT
D gene: NA; J gene: TRBJ1-1; clone size: NA; V gene: TRBV12-3/TRBV12-4; CDR3 protein: CASRGGVNTEAFF; CDR3 DNA: TGTGCCAGCAGGGGGGGAGTGAACACTGAAGCTTTCTTT
D gene: TRBD1; J gene: TRBJ2-1; clone size: NA; V gene: TRBV29-1; CDR3 protein: CSAGTDRGGHNEQFF; CDR3 DNA: TGCAGCGCTGGGACAGATCGTGGGGGCCACAATGAGCAGTTCTTC
D gene: NA; J gene: TRBJ1-1; clone size: NA; V gene: TRBV24-1; CDR3 protein: CATSALPVNTEAFF; CDR3 DNA: TGTGCCACCAGTGCCCTGCCTGTGAACACTGAAGCTTTCTTT
D gene: TRBD2; J gene: TRBJ2-3; clone size: NA; V gene: TRBV11-2; CDR3 protein: CASSSSGGATDTQYF; CDR3 DNA: TGTGCCAGCAGCTCCAGCGGGGGGGCCACAGATACGCAGTATTTT
D gene: NA; J gene: TRBJ2-7; clone size: NA; V gene: TRBV15; CDR3 protein: CATSDRARSEQYF; CDR3 DNA: TGTGCCACCAGCGACCGGGCACGGAGCGAGCAGTACTTC
D gene: NA; J gene: TRBJ1-4; clone size: NA; V gene: TRBV6-5; CDR3 protein: CASSATGYNEKLFF; CDR3 DNA: TGTGCCAGCAGCGCCACAGGCTACAATGAAAAACTGTTTTTT
D gene: TRBD1; J gene: TRBJ1-5; clone size: NA; V gene: TRBV19; CDR3 protein: CASSIGQGNQPQHF; CDR3 DNA: TGTGCCAGTAGTATCGGACAGGGCAATCAGCCCCAGCATTTT
D gene: TRBD1; J gene: TRBJ1-3; clone size: NA; V gene: TRBV29-1; CDR3 protein: CSVIIPGQGPISGNTIYF; CDR3 DNA: TGCAGCGTAATAATCCCGGGACAGGGACCGATCTCTGGAAACACCATATATTTT
D gene: NA; J gene: TRBJ2-3; clone size: NA; V gene: TRBV3-1; CDR3 protein: CASSQVADTQYF; CDR3 DNA: TGTGCCAGCAGCCAGGTAGCAGATACGCAGTATTTT
D gene: TRBD2; J gene: TRBJ2-7; clone size: NA; V gene: TRBV20-1; CDR3 protein: CSTKSGGTPGQYF; CDR3 DNA: TGCAGTACTAAAAGCGGGGGGACGCCCGGGCAGTACTTC
D gene: TRBD2; J gene: TRBJ2-7; clone size: few; V gene: TRBV9; CDR3 protein: CASSVVSGGEQYF; CDR3 DNA: TGTGCCAGCAGCGTAGTTAGCGGGGGCGAGCAGTACTTC
D gene: TRBD2; J gene: TRBJ2-1; clone size: once; V gene: TRBV29-1; CDR3 protein: CGMGSSGSSYNEQFF; CDR3 DNA: TGCGGGATGGGGTCTAGCGGGAGCTCCTACAATGAGCAGTTCTTC
D gene: NA; J gene: TRBJ2-5; clone size: NA; V gene: TRBV5-1; CDR3 protein: CASSLVAQEETQYF; CDR3 DNA: TGCGCCAGCAGCTTGGTTGCGCAAGAAGAGACCCAGTACTTC
D gene: NA; J gene: TRBJ2-6; clone size: NA; V gene: TRBV12-3/TRBV12-4; CDR3 protein: CAIWVSGANVLTF; CDR3 DNA: TGTGCGATTTGGGTCTCTGGGGCCAACGTCCTGACTTTC
D gene: TRBD2; J gene: TRBJ2-1; clone size: NA; V gene: TRBV28; CDR3 protein: CASGGLDHEQFF; CDR3 DNA: TGTGCCAGCGGGGGACTAGACCATGAGCAGTTCTTC
D gene: NA; J gene: TRBJ1-5; clone size: NA; V gene: TRBV6-5; CDR3 protein: CASRLTLNQPQHF; CDR3 DNA: TGTGCCAGCAGATTGACATTGAACCAGCCCCAGCATTTT
D gene: NA; J gene: TRBJ2-3; clone size: NA; V gene: TRBV27; CDR3 protein: CASRLSLMGTDTQYF; CDR3 DNA: TGTGCCAGCAGATTAAGTTTAATGGGCACAGATACGCAGTATTTT
D gene: NA; J gene: TRBJ2-6; clone size: NA; V gene: TRBV19; CDR3 protein: CASHPTSRGAGANVLTF; CDR3 DNA: TGTGCCAGTCACCCGACATCGCGCGGAGCTGGGGCCAACGTCCTGACTTTC
D gene: NA; J gene: TRBJ1-2; clone size: NA; V gene: TRBV2; CDR3 protein: CASREALGNYGYTF; CDR3 DNA: TGTGCCAGCAGAGAGGCTCTTGGAAACTATGGCTACACCTTC
D gene: NA; J gene: TRBJ2-5; clone size: NA; V gene: TRBV5-4; CDR3 protein: CASSFPSRETQYF; CDR3 DNA: TGTGCCAGCAGCTTCCCTAGCCGAGAGACCCAGTACTTC
D gene: NA; J gene: TRBJ2-1; clone size: NA; V gene: TRBV29-1; CDR3 protein: CGGVGYEQFF; CDR3 DNA: TGCGGAGGGGTTGGTTATGAGCAGTTCTTC
D gene: NA; J gene: TRBJ2-1; clone size: NA; V gene: TRBV11-2; CDR3 protein: CASSLPTTVYNEQFF; CDR3 DNA: TGTGCCAGCAGCTTACCGACTACAGTATACAATGAGCAGTTCTTC
D gene: TRBD1; J gene: TRBJ2-3; clone size: NA; V gene: TRBV19; CDR3 protein: CASSRRDSPRDTQYF; CDR3 DNA: TGTGCCAGTAGTCGCCGGGACAGCCCACGAGATACGCAGTATTTT
D gene: TRBD1; J gene: TRBJ2-7; clone size: NA; V gene: TRBV28; CDR3 protein: CASTLQGSLYEQYF; CDR3 DNA: TGTGCCAGCACATTACAGGGGAGCCTCTACGAGCAGTACTTC
D gene: NA; J gene: TRBJ1-2; clone size: NA; V gene: TRBV29-1; CDR3 protein: CSAQFAGLDYGYTF; CDR3 DNA: TGCAGCGCCCAATTTGCAGGGTTGGACTATGGCTACACCTTC
D gene: NA; J gene: TRBJ1-2; clone size: NA; V gene: TRBV4-2; CDR3 protein: CASSLRTAFNYGYTF; CDR3 DNA: TGTGCCAGCAGCCTCAGGACAGCCTTTAACTATGGCTACACCTTC
D gene: TRBD1; J gene: TRBJ1-2; clone size: NA; V gene: TRBV23-1; CDR3 protein: CASSLTRQGRHYGYTF; CDR3 DNA: TGCGCCAGCAGTCTAACGCGACAGGGGAGACACTATGGCTACACCTTC
D gene: TRBD1; J gene: TRBJ2-5; clone size: few; V gene: TRBV25-1; CDR3 protein: CASSEPDRGETQYF; CDR3 DNA: TGTGCCAGCAGTGAACCCGACAGGGGAGAGACCCAGTACTTC
D gene: NA; J gene: TRBJ2-3; clone size: NA; V gene: TRBV7-3; CDR3 protein: CASSQDTQYF; CDR3 DNA: TGTGCCAGCTCCCAGGATACGCAGTATTTT
D gene: NA; J gene: TRBJ2-5; clone size: NA; V gene: TRBV29-1; CDR3 protein: CSVDEQGKETQYF; CDR3 DNA: TGCAGCGTTGATGAGCAGGGGAAAGAGACCCAGTACTTC
D gene: TRBD1; J gene: TRBJ1-3; clone size: NA; V gene: TRBV6-5; CDR3 protein: CASSFLRDRGNTIYF; CDR3 DNA: TGTGCCAGCAGTTTCCTCCGGGACAGGGGCAACACCATATATTTT
D gene: TRBD2; J gene: TRBJ2-1; clone size: NA; V gene: TRBV15; CDR3 protein: CATSRDLSGIKAEQFF; CDR3 DNA: TGTGCCACCAGCAGAGACCTTAGCGGGATTAAGGCTGAGCAGTTCTTC
D gene: NA; J gene: TRBJ2-1; clone size: once; V gene: TRBV28; CDR3 protein: CASSGYNEQFF; CDR3 DNA: TGTGCCAGCAGTGGGTACAATGAGCAGTTCTTC
D gene: TRBD2; J gene: TRBJ2-7; clone size: NA; V gene: TRBV6-1; CDR3 protein: CASKGSEARLADYSYEQYF; CDR3 DNA: TGTGCCAGCAAAGGTTCTGAGGCCAGACTAGCGGACTACTCCTACGAGCAGTACTTC
D gene: NA; J gene: TRBJ2-7; clone size: NA; V gene: TRBV15; CDR3 protein: CATSRVGEIGHEQYF; CDR3 DNA: TGTGCCACCAGCAGAGTAGGGGAGATTGGCCACGAGCAGTACTTC